This T cell receptor beta chain appears in the sequencing data of a study of T-cell reconstitution after alpha-beta-depleted transplantation in children. This clonotype was seen only a few times. Preparation of the TCRbeta library used unique molecular identifiers. A single record per CDR3 protein comes from TCRdb applying MiXCR to the PCR reads. The profile shows about 190,000 distinct CDR3 sequences, around 10% of them singletons. From germline, CDR1 is LNHDA and CDR2 SQIVND (reference sequence). This CDR3 contains 15 residues. V lost 3 bases to trimming and J lost 4 bases, with 15 bases between them.

The chain carries TRBV19 and TRBJ1-2, with D hard to call. The source was PBMCs, collected before TCRalphabeta/CD19-depleted stem cell transplant. This clonotype was obtained from a boy between 2 and 10 years old with acute myeloid leukemia, due to receive a stem cell transplant. The CDR3: CASSIRVSELYGYTF. DNA for the CDR3: TGTGCCAGTAGTATCCGCGTCAGCGAGCTCTATGGCTACACCTTC.